This T cell receptor (beta chain) was obtained from a study of Graves' ophthalmopathy and Graves' hyperthyroidism. About the study: Ahead of any treatment, peripheral blood was obtained at the initial diagnosis. Study conclusions and caveats: The majority of expanded thyroid clonotypes above 0.001 frequency also occurred in blood.

This clonotype showed up many times. Its antigen remains unknown. The diagnosis was founded upon clinical symptoms, serum thyroxine, TRAb, thyroid ultrasound and orbital computed tomography. A roughly 10 ml volume of fresh peripheral blood provided the PBMCs. RNA transcripts served as template for amplifying TCR beta CDR3 sequences. An initial RT-PCR round employing HTBI primers preceded a second-round multiplex PCR. TCRdb processed the multiplex PCR reads anew with MiXCR; each CDR3 protein has one entry. There are about 480,000 distinct CDR3 sequences in the sample; around 15% occur only once, and over 7.5% lies in the top ten. The sample comprised blood. This TCR came from a woman aged 25-40 years with Graves' ophthalmopathy.

DNA of the CDR3: TGTGCCAGCAGCTTATTCTCGGGGAATAATTCACCCCTCCACTTT. Translated, it gives CASSLFSGNNSPLHF. The gene calls are TRBV11-2 and TRBJ1-6; D is unresolved. The germline V gene encodes CDR1 SGHAT and CDR2 FQNNGV. The CDR3 length is 15 residues. With 2 bases removed from V and 5 bases from J, the gap between germline ends came to 10 bases.